Sequencing of this T cell receptor (beta chain) was carried out in a study of T cells in Graves' hyperthyroidism and ophthalmopathy. Looking at the study overall: Before treatment of any kind, peripheral blood was taken at initial diagnosis. Whole-study results and caveats: Researchers report that a 13 V-J model separated ophthalmopathy from stable hyperthyroidism. The blood repertoire included most of the expanded thyroid clonotypes above 0.001.

Amplification targeted TCR beta CDR3 regions from RNA transcripts. Researchers ran a first-round RT-PCR on the TCR CDR3 using the HTBI primer set. A single record per CDR3 protein comes from TCRdb applying MiXCR to the multiplex PCR reads. The repertoire consists of approximately 400,000 distinct CDR3 sequences, with approximately 13% occurring once and the leading ten covering under 25%. This clonotype was picked up a small number of times. As yet, its antigen is unknown. A read error may explain this, as a much larger clone is one base away. The length of the CDR3 is 15 residues. CDR1 and CDR2 from the germline V gene are DFQATT and SNEGSKA (reference sequence). First hyperthyroidism diagnosis is when the blood sample was obtained, before any ophthalmopathy symptoms.

Specimen: blood. The rearrangement links TRBV20-1 to TRBJ2-1; 8 bases agree with TRBD2. The clonotype comes from a man younger than 40 with Graves' hyperthyroidism that later progressed to Graves' ophthalmopathy. CDR3 protein: CGARQFGTSIHEQFF. In DNA form, the CDR3 reads TGCGGTGCTAGGCAATTCGGGACTAGTATACATGAGCAGTTCTTC.